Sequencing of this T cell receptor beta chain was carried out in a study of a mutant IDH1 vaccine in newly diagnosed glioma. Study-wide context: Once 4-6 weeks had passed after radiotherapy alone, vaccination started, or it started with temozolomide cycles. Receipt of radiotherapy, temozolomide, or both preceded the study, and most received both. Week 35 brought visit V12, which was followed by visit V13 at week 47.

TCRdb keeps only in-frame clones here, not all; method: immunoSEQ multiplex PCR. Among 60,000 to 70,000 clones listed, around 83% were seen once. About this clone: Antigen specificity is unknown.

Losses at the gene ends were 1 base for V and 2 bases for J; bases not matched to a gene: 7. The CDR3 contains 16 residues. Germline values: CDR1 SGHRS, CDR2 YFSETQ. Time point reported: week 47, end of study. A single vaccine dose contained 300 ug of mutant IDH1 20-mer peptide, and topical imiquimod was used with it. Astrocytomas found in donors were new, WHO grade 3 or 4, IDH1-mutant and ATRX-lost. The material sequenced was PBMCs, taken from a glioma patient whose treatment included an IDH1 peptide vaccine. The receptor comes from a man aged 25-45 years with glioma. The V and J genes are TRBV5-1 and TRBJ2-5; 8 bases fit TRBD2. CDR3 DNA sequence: TGCGCCAGCAGCTTGTCCAGCGGGGGATGGCAAGAGACCCAGTACTTC. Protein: CASSLSSGGWQETQYF.